The clone carrying this TCR beta chain was seen a few times. As yet, its antigen is unknown. Trimming removed 6 bases at V and 4 bases at J, with 15 bases between. There are 14 residues in the CDR3. CDR1 and CDR2 (germline): SGHNT, YYREEE (reference sequence). These data belong to a study of T-cell memory formation after mild COVID-19. Study in general: For the most part, TCR clusters were specific to one donor. Study-wide results and caveats: Day 15 to 85 contractors were CD4/CD8 balanced; later expanders leaned CD4+. Several responding clones turned up in pre-infection memory, indicating that cross-reactive memory may have taken part.

Using constant-segment primers, 5'RACE produced TCR alpha and TCR beta cDNA libraries carrying sample barcodes and UMIs. Using its own MiXCR run on the 5' RACE reads, TCRdb lists one record per CDR3 protein. The sample holds 250,000 to 350,000 distinct CDR3 sequences; roughly 16% are singletons and the top ten take more than 20%. The sequenced material came from PBMCs or a T cell subset sorted from them (not recorded which). This clonotype originated in a man in his late teens or twenties who had mild COVID-19 (a few samples of this study predate the infection). Cell type and time point are not known. The chain couples TRBV5-4 to TRBJ2-3; D gene unclear. For the CDR3, the DNA is TGTGCCAGCACCCCGGGCCAGACCTCAGATACGCAGTATTTT. Protein sequence: CASTPGQTSDTQYF.